This TCR beta chain was profiled in a study of metastatic and nonmetastatic thyroid tumors. Across the study: Across blood and tumor or nodule tissue, repertoires from malignant and benign thyroid patients were compared with one another.

This clone was observed at least ten times. The target antigen is unknown. The study, taken as a whole, reports: Significantly greater TCR beta diversity was reportedly found in malignant thyroid tumors than in benign nodules (in blood and tumor).

In germline, CDR1 is SGHNT, CDR2 YENEEA. This CDR3 comprises 12 residues. V lost 3 bases to trimming and J lost 7 bases, with 10 bases between them. No patient received treatment before thyroid surgery. In the source study's methods: Researchers built a distant-metastasis classifier for papillary thyroid cancer that drew on CDR3 differences across clinicopathological groups. TCRdb re-called the PCR reads via MiXCR. These V and J calls derive from TCRdb rather than the authors' analysis. Of around 31,000 clones listed, about 15% were seen once; the top ten hold under 20%. The source material was blood. This receptor was identified in a male donor with papillary thyroid cancer or a benign thyroid nodule (not recorded which). Some clones in this sample may be carry-over from other donors' samples. The rearrangement links TRBV11-3 to TRBJ2-7; a possible D gene is TRBD2 (6 bases). This CDR3 reads CASSFLGGEQYF. For the CDR3, the DNA is TGTGCCAGCAGCTTTTTGGGGGGAGAGCAGTACTTC.